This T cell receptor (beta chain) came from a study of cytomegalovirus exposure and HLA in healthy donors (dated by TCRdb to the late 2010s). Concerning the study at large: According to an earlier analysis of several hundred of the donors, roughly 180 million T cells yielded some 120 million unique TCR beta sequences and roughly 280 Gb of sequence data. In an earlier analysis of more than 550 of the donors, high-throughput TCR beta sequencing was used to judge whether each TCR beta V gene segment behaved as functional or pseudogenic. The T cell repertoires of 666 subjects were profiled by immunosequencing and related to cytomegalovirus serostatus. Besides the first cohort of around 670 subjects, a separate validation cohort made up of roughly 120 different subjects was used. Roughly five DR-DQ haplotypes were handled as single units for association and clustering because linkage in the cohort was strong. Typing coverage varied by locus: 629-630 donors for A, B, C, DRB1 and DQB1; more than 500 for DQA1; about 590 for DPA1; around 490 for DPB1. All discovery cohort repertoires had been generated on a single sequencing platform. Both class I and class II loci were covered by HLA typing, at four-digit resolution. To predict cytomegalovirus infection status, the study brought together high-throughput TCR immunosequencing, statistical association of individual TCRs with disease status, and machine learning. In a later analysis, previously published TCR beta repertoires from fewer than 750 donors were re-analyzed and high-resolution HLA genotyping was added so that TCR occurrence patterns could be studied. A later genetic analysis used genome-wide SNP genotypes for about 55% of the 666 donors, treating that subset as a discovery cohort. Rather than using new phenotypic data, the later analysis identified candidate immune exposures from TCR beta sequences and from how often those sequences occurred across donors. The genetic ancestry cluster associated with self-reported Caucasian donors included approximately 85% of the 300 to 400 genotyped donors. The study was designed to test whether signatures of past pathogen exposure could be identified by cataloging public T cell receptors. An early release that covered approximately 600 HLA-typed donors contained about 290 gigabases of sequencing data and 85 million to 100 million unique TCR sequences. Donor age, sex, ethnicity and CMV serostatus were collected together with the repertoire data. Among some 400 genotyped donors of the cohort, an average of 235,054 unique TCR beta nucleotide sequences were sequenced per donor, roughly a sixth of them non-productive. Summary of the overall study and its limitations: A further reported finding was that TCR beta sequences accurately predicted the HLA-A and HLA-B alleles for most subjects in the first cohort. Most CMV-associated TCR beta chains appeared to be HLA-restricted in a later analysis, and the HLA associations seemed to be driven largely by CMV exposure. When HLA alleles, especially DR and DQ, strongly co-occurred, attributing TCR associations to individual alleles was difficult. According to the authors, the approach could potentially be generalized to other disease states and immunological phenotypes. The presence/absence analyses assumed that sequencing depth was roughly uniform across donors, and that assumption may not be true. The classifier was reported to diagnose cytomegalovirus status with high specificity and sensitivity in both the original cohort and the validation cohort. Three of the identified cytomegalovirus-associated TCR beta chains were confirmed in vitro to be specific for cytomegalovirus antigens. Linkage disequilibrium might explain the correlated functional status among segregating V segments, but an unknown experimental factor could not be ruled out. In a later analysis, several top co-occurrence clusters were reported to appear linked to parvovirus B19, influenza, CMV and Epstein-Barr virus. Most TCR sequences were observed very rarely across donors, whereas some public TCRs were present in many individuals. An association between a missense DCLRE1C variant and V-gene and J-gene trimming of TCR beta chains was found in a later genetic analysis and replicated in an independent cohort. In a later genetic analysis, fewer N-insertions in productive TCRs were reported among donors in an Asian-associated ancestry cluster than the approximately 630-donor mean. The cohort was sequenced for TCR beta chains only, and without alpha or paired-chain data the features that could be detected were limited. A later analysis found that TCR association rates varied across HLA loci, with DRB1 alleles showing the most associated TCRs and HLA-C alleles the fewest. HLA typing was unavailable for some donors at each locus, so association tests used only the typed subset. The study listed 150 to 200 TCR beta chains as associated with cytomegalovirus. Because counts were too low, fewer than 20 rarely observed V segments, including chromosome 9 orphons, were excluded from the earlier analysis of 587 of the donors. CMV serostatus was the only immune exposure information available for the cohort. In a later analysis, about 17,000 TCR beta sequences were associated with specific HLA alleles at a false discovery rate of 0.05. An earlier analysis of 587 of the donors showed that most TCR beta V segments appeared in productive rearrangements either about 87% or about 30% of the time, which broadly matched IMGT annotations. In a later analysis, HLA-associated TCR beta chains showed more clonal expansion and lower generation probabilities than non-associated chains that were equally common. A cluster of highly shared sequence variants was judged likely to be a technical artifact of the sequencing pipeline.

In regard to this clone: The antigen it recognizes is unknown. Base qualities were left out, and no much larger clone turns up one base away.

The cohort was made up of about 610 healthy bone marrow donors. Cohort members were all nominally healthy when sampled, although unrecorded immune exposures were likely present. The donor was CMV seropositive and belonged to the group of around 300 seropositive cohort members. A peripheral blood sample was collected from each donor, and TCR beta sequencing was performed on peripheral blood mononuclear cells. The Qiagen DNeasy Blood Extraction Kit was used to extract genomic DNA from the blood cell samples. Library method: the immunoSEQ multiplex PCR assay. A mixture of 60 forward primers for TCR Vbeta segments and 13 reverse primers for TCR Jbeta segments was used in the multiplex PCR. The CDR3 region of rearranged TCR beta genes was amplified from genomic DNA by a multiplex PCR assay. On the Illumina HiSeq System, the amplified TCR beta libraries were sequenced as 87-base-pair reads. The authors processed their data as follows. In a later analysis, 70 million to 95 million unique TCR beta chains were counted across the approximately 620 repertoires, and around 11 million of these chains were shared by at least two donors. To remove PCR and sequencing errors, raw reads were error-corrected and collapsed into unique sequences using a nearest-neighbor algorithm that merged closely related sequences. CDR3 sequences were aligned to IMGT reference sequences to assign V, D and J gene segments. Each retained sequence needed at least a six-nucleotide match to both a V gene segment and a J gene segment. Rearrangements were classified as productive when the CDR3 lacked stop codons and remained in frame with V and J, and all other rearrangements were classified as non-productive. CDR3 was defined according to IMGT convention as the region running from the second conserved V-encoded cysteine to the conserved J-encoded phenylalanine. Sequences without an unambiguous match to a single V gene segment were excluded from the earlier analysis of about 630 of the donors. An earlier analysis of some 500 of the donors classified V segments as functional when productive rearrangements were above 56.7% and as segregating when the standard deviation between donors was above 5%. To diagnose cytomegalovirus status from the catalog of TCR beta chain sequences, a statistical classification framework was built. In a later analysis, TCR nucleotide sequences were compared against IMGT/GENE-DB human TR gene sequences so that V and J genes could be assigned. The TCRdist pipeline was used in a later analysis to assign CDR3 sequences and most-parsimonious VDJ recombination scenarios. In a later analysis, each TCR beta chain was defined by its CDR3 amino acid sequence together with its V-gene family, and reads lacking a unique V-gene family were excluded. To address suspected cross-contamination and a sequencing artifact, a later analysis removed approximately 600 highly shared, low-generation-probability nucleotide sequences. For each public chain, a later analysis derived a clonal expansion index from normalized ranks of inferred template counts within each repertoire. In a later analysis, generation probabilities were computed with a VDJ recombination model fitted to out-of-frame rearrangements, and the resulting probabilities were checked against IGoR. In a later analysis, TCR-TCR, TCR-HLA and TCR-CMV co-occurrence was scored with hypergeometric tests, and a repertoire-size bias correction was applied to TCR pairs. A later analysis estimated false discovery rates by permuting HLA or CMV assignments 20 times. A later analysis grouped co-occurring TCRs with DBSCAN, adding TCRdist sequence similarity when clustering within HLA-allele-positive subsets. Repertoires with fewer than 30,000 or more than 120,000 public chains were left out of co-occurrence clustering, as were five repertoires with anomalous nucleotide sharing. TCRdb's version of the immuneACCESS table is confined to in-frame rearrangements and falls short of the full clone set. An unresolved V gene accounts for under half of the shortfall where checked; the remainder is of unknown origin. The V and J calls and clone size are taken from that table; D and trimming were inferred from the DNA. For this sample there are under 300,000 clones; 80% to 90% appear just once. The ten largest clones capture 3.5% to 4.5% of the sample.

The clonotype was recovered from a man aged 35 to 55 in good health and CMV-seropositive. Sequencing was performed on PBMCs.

The CDR3 region has the sequence CASSASTSGRDEQYF. The DNA sequence is TGTGCCAGCAGCGCCTCGACTAGCGGGAGGGACGAGCAGTACTTC. The V and J segments used are TRBV5-4 and TRBJ2-7, and 14 junctional nucleotides match TRBD2. V is cut back by 4 bases and J by 5 bases, with 5 bases in the junction unmatched. The CDR3 has 15 amino acids, counting the end cysteine and phenylalanine. The DNA shown is the 45-base CDR3, in frame from base 1. CDR1 and CDR2 are drawn from the germline V gene (reference sequence): SGHNT, YYREEE.